These 17 T cell receptor beta chains share one sample of origin, sequenced in a study of blood T cell repertoires in COVID-19. The table came from immunoSEQ multiplex PCR; TCRdb's copy has only in-frame clones and leaves some out. The profile shows around 190,000 clones, roughly 84% of them singletons. Sequencing input: PBMCs or T cells enriched from blood (not recorded which). These receptors originate from a woman between 25 and 40 years old who had been exposed to COVID-19.

The chain combines TRBV6-4 with TRBJ1-4; no definite D call. CDR1 and CDR2 from the germline V gene are MRHNA and SNTAGT. V was shortened by 2 bases and J by 10 bases, with 11 bases between the two germline ends. The CDR3 has 13 amino acids. CDR3: CASSDVRGGKLFF. Written as DNA, the CDR3 is TGTGCCAGCAGTGACGTTCGGGGTGGAAAACTGTTTTTT.

The chain carries TRBV5-1 and TRBJ1-5; 8 nucleotides align to TRBD1. The CDR3 is made up of 14 amino acids. Losses at the gene ends were 2 bases for V and 5 bases for J; bases not matched to a gene: 3. Germline loops: CDR1 SGHRS, CDR2 YFSETQ. CDR3 DNA: TGCGCCAGCAGCTTCACAGGGGGGGATCAGCCCCAGCATTTT. Amino acids: CASSFTGGDQPQHF.

This clone came up once. This sequence joins TRBV12-5 and TRBJ2-6, with 11 bases that match TRBD1. The CDR3 loop spans 18 amino acids. Germline CDR1 and CDR2: LGHNT and FRNRAP. With V trimmed by 2 bases and J by 4 bases, 7 bases remained unmatched. CDR3 loop: CASGLFWTGGTGANVLTF. As DNA, the CDR3 is TGTGCTAGTGGTTTGTTTTGGACAGGGGGCACCGGGGCCAACGTCCTGACTTTC. The variable domain in full, completed from reference TRBV12-5 and TRBJ2-6, reads DARVTQTPRHKVTEMGQEVTMRCQPILGHNTVFWYRQTMMQGLELLAYFRNRAPLDDSGMPKDRFSAEMPDATLATLKIQPSEPRDSAVYFCASGLFWTGGTGANVLTFGAGSRLTVL.

The V and J genes are TRBV15 and TRBJ2-7; 7 bases are a match to TRBD1. Germline V gene lookup returns CDR1 LNHNV and CDR2 YYDKDF (reference sequence). Trimming removed 2 bases from V and 3 bases from J; junction bases left unmatched: 7. The CDR3 contains 15 residues. CDR3 sequence (DNA): TGTGCCACCAGCAGATACCGGGACAGCCTCTACGAGCAGTACTTC. It codes for CATSRYRDSLYEQYF.

The chain carries TRBV5-4 and TRBJ2-7; weak D call: TRBD2 (5 bases). Trimming removed 2 bases at V and 5 bases at J, with 8 bases between. Germline V CDR1 and CDR2: SGHNT, YYREEE (reference sequence). The CDR3 has 12 amino acids. The CDR3 loop is CASSFTRDEQYF. In nucleotides, the CDR3 is TGTGCCAGCAGCTTTACGAGGGACGAGCAGTACTTC.

V is TRBV9 and J is TRBJ2-7; D call uncertain. CDR1 and CDR2 from the germline V gene are SGDLS and YYNGEE. The CDR3 has 13 amino acids. Trimming left V 0 bases short and J 6 bases short, with 10 bases between. The CDR3 protein is CASSVVSSGEQYF. The CDR3 coding sequence is TGTGCCAGCAGCGTAGTCAGTTCTGGCGAGCAGTACTTC.

The rearrangement links TRBV4-1 to TRBJ1-1; D is perhaps TRBD1 (6 bases). CDR1 is MGHRA and CDR2 is YSYEKL in the germline V gene. The CDR3 is 15 amino acids. Trimming took off 8 bases at V and 0 bases at J, with 16 bases between the two ends. The CDR3 loop is CASYTQTGMNTEAFF. CDR3 bases: TGCGCCAGCTACACACAAACAGGGATGAACACTGAAGCTTTCTTT.

This chain joins TRBV4-1 and TRBJ2-7, with TRBD2 matching 11 bases. The germline CDR1 and CDR2 sequences are MGHRA and YSYEKL. After removal of 4 bases from V and 2 bases from J, the junction contained 1 base not matched to a gene. This CDR3 has 14 residues. CDR3 bases: TGCGCCAGCAGCCGACTAGCGGGGACCTACGAGCAGTACTTC. Translation: CASSRLAGTYEQYF.

The genes are TRBV30 and TRBJ2-7; D is possibly TRBD1 (5 bases). V was shortened by 1 base and J by 2 bases, with 9 bases between the two germline ends. CDR3 size: 13 residues. CDR1 is GTSNPN, CDR2 SVGIG, per germline (reference sequence). The CDR3 is CAWSGSGTYEQYF. The CDR3 DNA reads TGTGCCTGGAGTGGGTCAGGGACCTACGAGCAGTACTTC.

The V gene is TRBV19, the J gene TRBJ2-7; 7 nucleotides align to TRBD1. The CDR3 is 13 amino acids. CDR1 is LNHDA, CDR2 SQIVND, per germline (reference sequence). J gave up 6 bases and V 5 bases, and 7 bases lay outside the gene matches. The CDR3 loop reads CASSPQTGFEQYF. In DNA form, the CDR3 reads TGTGCCAGTAGTCCCCAGACAGGGTTCGAGCAGTACTTC.

The J gene is TRBJ1-1, the V gene TRBV6-2 or TRBV6-3; D gene uncertain. This CDR3 spans 10 amino acids. The germline V gene encodes CDR1 MNHEY and CDR2 SVGEGT. Trimming took off 6 bases at V and 7 bases at J, with 6 bases between the two ends. The CDR3: CASSDNEAFF. In DNA, the CDR3 is TGTGCCAGCAGCGACAATGAAGCTTTCTTT.

V usage is TRBV4-2 and J usage is TRBJ2-5; D uncertain. CDR1 LGHNA and CDR2 YNFKEQ come from the germline V gene. Trimming cost V 0 bases and J 5 bases, with 10 bases left between them. The CDR3 contains 14 residues. The CDR3 DNA follows: TGTGCCAGCAGCCAAGAGGGCGTTCAGGAGACCCAGTACTTC. This translates into CASSQEGVQETQYF.

This clone was counted once. The chain couples TRBV7-2 to TRBJ1-2, with a tentative D call TRBD1 (5 bases). Germline assignment: CDR1 SGHTA and CDR2 FQGNSA. This CDR3 spans 14 amino acids. Deletions cut 1 base from V and 6 bases from J, with 12 bases between. CDR3 protein: CASSLGREQDGYTF. The CDR3 nucleotides are TGTGCCAGCAGCTTAGGGAGGGAACAGGATGGCTACACCTTC.

The chain employs TRBV5-1 and TRBJ2-7; a weak D match, TRBD2 (6 bases). Trimming removed 0 bases at V and 0 bases at J, with 19 bases between. The CDR3 contains 18 residues. CDR1 and CDR2 from the germline V gene are SGHRS and YFSETQ. Written as DNA, the CDR3 is TGCGCCAGCAGCTTGGGGGGACTTCTGCACACTAGCTCCTACGAGCAGTACTTC. It translates to CASSLGGLLHTSSYEQYF.

The chain carries TRBV7-2 and TRBJ2-1; D is uncertain. Trimming left V 2 bases short and J 3 bases short, with 5 bases between. The CDR3 is 13 amino acids. Germline CDR1 reads SGHTA; CDR2 reads FQGNSA. The DNA of the CDR3 is TGTGCCAGCAGCTTACCCAGCTACAATGAGCAGTTCTTC. Amino acid sequence: CASSLPSYNEQFF.

V gene TRBV5-1 combines with J gene TRBJ1-4; D remains unclear. The CDR3 has 14 residues. With 0 bases removed from V and 3 bases from J, the gap between germline ends came to 6 bases. Germline CDR1 is SGHRS and CDR2 is YFSETQ. The DNA for the CDR3 is TGCGCCAGCAGCTTGGACACCCCTAATGAAAAACTGTTTTTT. It codes for CASSLDTPNEKLFF.

The CDR3 here is CASSRSIDYEQYF. In nucleotides, the CDR3 is TGTGCCAGCAGCCGGTCGATAGACTACGAGCAGTACTTC. The chain carries TRBV5-4 and TRBJ2-7; unclear D gene. CDR1 and CDR2 from the germline V gene are SGHNT and YYREEE (reference sequence). The CDR3 extends over 13 amino acids. V was shortened by 4 bases and J by 3 bases, with 11 bases between the two germline ends.